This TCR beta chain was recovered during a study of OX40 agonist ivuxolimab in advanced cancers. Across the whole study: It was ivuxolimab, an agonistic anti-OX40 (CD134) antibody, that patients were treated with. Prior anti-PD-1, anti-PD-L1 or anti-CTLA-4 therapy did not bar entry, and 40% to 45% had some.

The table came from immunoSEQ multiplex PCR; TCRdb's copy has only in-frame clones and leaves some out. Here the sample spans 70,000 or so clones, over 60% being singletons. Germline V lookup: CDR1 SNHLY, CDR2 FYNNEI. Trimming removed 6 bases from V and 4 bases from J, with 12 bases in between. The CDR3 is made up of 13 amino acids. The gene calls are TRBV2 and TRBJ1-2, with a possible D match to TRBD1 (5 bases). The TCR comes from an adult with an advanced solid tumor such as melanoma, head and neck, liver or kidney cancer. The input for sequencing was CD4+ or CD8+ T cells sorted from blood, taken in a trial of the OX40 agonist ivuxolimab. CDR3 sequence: CASSEQVFYGYTF. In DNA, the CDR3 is TGTGCCAGCAGCGAACAGGTTTTCTATGGCTACACCTTC.